This record covers a single TCR beta chain. There are a few counts of this clone. The target of this receptor is not known. No much larger clone is present one base from it, and per-base qualities are unavailable. The sample is drawn from a study of T cells in localized non-small cell lung cancer (dated by TCRdb to the early 2020s). Broadly, across the study: The study examined T cell repertoires in under 300 patients with early-stage NSCLC and compared tumors with uninvolved tumor-adjacent lungs. The cohort was made up of hundreds of treatment-naive NSCLC patients whose localized lung tumors had been resected. A mean age of around 66 years was recorded for the NSCLC patients, of whom under 150 were male and 85 to 110 were female.

The junction carries 13 bases between V and J, which are trimmed by 4 bases and 4 bases respectively. Taken from cysteine to phenylalanine, the CDR3 has 15 residues. The retained sequence is limited to the CDR3, 45 bases, with the frame set at the first base. According to the germline V gene, CDR1 reads SGHNT and CDR2 reads YENEEA. Uninvolved adjacent lung was obtained at least 2 cm from the tumor margin, and the absence of atypia was confirmed by two independent pathologists. At diagnosis, peripheral blood, uninvolved tumor-adjacent lung and tumor were collected and stored as a combination of fresh-frozen and FFPE material. The study at large found these results: Because the study design was exploratory, TCR variables were selected using unadjusted p-values without false-discovery rate correction. Of the top 100 tumor clones, a median of roughly 57 were detected in paired uninvolved adjacent lung; under 30 were also among that lung's top 100. Uninvolved tumor-adjacent lung showed the highest T cell clonality, higher than tumor, which suggests more focused antigenic responses in the uninvolved tumor-adjacent lung. Longer overall survival was associated with higher T cell density in blood, whereas shorter survival was associated with higher clonality in adjacent lung. Because multi-region sequencing of the tumors was not done, intratumor heterogeneity could not be ruled out.

TCR beta CDR3 regions were sequenced from DNA using the immunoSEQ Assay. The study's own analysis went as follows. T cell density was computed as TCR beta template counts normalized to usable DNA estimated by amplifying housekeeping genes. Using the preseqR package, richness was estimated by extrapolating to 120,000 templates for tissue samples and 400,000 templates for PBMC samples. Clonality was calculated as one minus Pielou's evenness. Tissue-enriched TCRs were identified by differential abundance testing using productive amino-acid clonotypes, minimum total count 5 and alpha 0.1. Repertoire overlap between compartments was quantified with the Jaccard Index and Morisita Overlap Index. TCR beta CDR3s were clustered by GLIPH together with public tetramer-defined viral CDR3s, and at least three viral sequences plus V-gene enrichment were required for viral motifs. TCRdb's version of the immuneACCESS table is confined to in-frame rearrangements and falls short of the full clone set. An unresolved V gene accounts for under half of the shortfall where checked; the remainder is of unknown origin. The D gene and trimming were derived from the DNA, and the V and J assignments and clone size from that table. For this sample there are about 1,500 clones; roughly a fifth appear just once. The ten largest clones add up to 10% to 15% of the sample.

The specimen comprised normal lung tissue next to the tumor, sampled before any cancer treatment. The receptor comes from a man between 40 and 69 years old with stage II lung adenocarcinoma. The rearranged segments are TRBV11-3 and TRBJ2-2; a weak D assignment points to TRBD1 (7 bases agree). The CDR3 is CASSYRQGGTGELFF. The base sequence is TGTGCCAGCAGCTACAGGCAGGGGGGCACCGGGGAGCTGTTTTTT.